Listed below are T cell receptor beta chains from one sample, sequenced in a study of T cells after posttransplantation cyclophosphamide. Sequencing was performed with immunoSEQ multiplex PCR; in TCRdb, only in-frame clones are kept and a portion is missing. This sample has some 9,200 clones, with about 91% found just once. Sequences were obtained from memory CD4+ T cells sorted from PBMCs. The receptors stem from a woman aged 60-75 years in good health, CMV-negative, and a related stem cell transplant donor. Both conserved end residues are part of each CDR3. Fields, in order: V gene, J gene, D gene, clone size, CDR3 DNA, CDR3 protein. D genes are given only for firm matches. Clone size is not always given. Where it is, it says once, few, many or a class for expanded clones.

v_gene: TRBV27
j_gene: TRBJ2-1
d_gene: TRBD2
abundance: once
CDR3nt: TGTGCCAGCAGTTTATGGAGCGGGAGGAATGAGCAGTTCTTC
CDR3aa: CASSLWSGRNEQFF

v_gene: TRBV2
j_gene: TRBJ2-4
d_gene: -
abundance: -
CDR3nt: TGTGCCAGCGCCCGGGACCTGGGGGGCATTCAGTACTTC
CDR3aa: CASARDLGGIQYF

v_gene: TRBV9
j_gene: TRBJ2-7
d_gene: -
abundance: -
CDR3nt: TGTGCCAGCAGCGTAGCTGTAGCGACCCCCTACGAGCAGTACTTC
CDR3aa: CASSVAVATPYEQYF

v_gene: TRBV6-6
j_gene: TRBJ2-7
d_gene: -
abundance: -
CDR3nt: TGTGCCAGCAGTTACTCCGGACAGTCACTAGAGCAGTACTTC
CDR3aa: CASSYSGQSLEQYF

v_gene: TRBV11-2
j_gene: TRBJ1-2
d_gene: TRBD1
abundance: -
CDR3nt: TGTGCCAGCAGCCAAAAAGGGGGCGCCTATGGCTACACCTTC
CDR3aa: CASSQKGGAYGYTF

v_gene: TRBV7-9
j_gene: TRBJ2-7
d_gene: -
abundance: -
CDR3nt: TGTGCCAGCAGCGTAACAGGTTTGTCCTACGAGCAGTACTTC
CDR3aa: CASSVTGLSYEQYF

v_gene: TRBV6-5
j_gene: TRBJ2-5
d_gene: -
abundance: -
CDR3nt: TGTGCCAGCAGCACAGGGCTGGGGTCTCAAGAGACCCAGTACTTC
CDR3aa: CASSTGLGSQETQYF

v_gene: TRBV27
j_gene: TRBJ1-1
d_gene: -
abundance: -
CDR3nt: TGTGCCAGCAGTTTCAACAGGCAGAACACTGAAGCTTTCTTT
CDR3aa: CASSFNRQNTEAFF

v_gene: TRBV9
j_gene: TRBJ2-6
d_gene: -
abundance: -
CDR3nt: TGTGCCAGCAGCGAAAGTAGAGGAGGCGGGGCTGGGGCCAACGTCCTGACTTTC
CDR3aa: CASSESRGGGAGANVLTF

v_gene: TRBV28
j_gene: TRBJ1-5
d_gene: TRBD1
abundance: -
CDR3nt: TGTGCCAGCATCAGTACGGGACAGGGGAATCAGCCCCAGCATTTT
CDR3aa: CASISTGQGNQPQHF

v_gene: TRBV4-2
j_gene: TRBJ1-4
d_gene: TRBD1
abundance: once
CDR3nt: TGTGCCAGCAGCGCCCAGGGGGTCTCAACTAATGAAAAACTGTTTTTT
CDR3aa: CASSAQGVSTNEKLFF

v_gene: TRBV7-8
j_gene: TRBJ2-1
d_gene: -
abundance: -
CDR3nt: TGTGCCAGCAGCCCGACTAGAGGGAATGAGCAGTTCTTC
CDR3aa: CASSPTRGNEQFF

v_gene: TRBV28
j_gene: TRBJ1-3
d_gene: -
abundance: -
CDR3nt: TGTGCCAGCTGTTTGCTCGGTGGAAACACCATATATTTT
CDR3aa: CASCLLGGNTIYF